This T cell receptor (beta chain) was retrieved from a study of OX40 agonist ivuxolimab in advanced cancers. The wider study: People who had prior anti-PD-1, anti-PD-L1 or anti-CTLA-4 therapy could take part, and approximately 43% had some. Notes on the study in general: At 0.1 to 3.0 mg/kg, CD4+ and CD8+ blood T cells expanded clonally by week 6.

The sampling schedule covered blood at baseline, cycle 4 day 1, and cycle 7 day 1. In its sample, this clone was seen once. Its antigen is still unknown. J was trimmed by 5 bases and V by 4 bases; bases with no gene match: 16. Germline assignment: CDR1 SGHRS and CDR2 YFSETQ. The CDR3 consists of 18 residues. Measured with immunoSEQ multiplex PCR; TCRdb has only the in-frame clones, and not every one. The table shows about 30,000 clones, with around four fifths occurring only once. The input for sequencing was CD4+ or CD8+ T cells sorted from blood, taken in a trial of the OX40 agonist ivuxolimab. This TCR was recovered from an adult with an advanced solid tumor such as melanoma, head and neck, liver or kidney cancer. The chain uses TRBV5-1 and TRBJ2-5, with 11 bases matching TRBD2. The CDR3 nucleotides read TGCGCCAGCAGCCCCAGGTCTCTAGCGGGAGGACGGCAGGAGACCCAGTACTTC. Residues: CASSPRSLAGGRQETQYF.